The next 12 T cell receptor beta chains were all read from a single sample in a study of T-cell reconstitution after alpha-beta-depleted transplantation in children (dated by TCRdb to about 2016). Libraries were built with PCR. Sequencing relied on an Illumina HiSeq 2500. TCR library preparation used molecular barcoding, with unique molecular identifiers applied to normalize quantification of the TCRbeta repertoire. The public reads were reprocessed in TCRdb via fastp at Q25 and MiXCR, keeping in-frame beta chains. For every CDR3 protein sequence, its rows merge into one entry that carries the most common genes and DNA. This sample has 230,000 or so distinct CDR3 sequences in its table, and 9.7% of those were observed once. Of the sample, approximately 5% is held by the ten largest clones. The sequencing used PBMCs from the stem cell graft donor, collected from the stem cell graft. The receptor source for this set is a human donor who donated a stem cell graft to a child with SCID.

Of note for this clonotype: This may be a read error: a much more frequent sequence differs by one nucleotide. The chain couples TRBV5-1 to TRBJ2-1; 8 nucleotides match TRBD2. The CDR3 is 14 amino acids. Germline V gene lookup returns CDR1 SGHRS and CDR2 YFSETQ. The CDR3: CASSSGGPAHEPFF. The CDR3 nucleotides are TGCGCCAGCAGCTCGGGGGGGCCGGCGCATGAGCCGTTCTTC.

This clonotype was detected many times. This chain connects TRBV5-5 to TRBJ2-5, with 7 bases aligning to TRBD2. The V gene's germline CDR1 is SGHKS and CDR2 YYEKEE (reference sequence). V dropped 0 bases and J dropped 5; count of bases not matched to a gene: 7. CDR3 length equals 15 residues. As DNA, the CDR3 is TGTGCCAGCAGCTTGGTGGTGGGAGGGATGGAGACCCAGTACTTC. Amino acid sequence: CASSLVVGGMETQYF.

This clonotype was recorded many times. This chain uses TRBV20-1 with TRBJ1-2; D is possibly TRBD1 (6 bases). V dropped 8 bases and J dropped 6 bases, with 19 bases sitting between them. Germline lookup yields CDR1 DFQATT and CDR2 SNEGSKA (reference sequence). This CDR3 has 13 residues. DNA of the CDR3: TGCAGTTACTATCAACAGGGTAGGGATGGCTACACCTTC. This encodes CSYYQQGRDGYTF.

The chain links TRBV10-3 to TRBJ1-2; 9 bases match TRBD1. Germline CDR1 reads ENHRY; CDR2 reads SYGVKD. The CDR3 has 15 amino acids. Trimming took 8 bases from V and 3 from J; bases not matched to a gene: 10. The CDR3 DNA reads as TGTGCCATCGGGACAGGGTTAAGTGTCGACTATGGCTACACCTTC. Its translation: CAIGTGLSVDYGYTF.

The V call is TRBV28, the J call TRBJ2-5, with D unclear. The CDR3 totals 11 residues. V was trimmed by 7 bases and J by 7 bases, leaving 10 bases between them. In germline, CDR1 is MDHEN, CDR2 SYDVKM. CDR3 region: CASKGWGTQYF. CDR3 nucleotides: TGTGCCAGCAAAGGATGGGGGACCCAGTACTTC.

This clonotype was seen repeatedly, ten times or more. The chain employs TRBV5-1 and TRBJ1-3, with D unclear. This CDR3 has 14 residues. V gave up 0 bases and J gave up 2 bases, with 6 bases separating them. Germline assignment: CDR1 SGHRS and CDR2 YFSETQ. The CDR3 bases are TGCGCCAGCAGCTTGGATGGGACTGGAAACACCATATATTTT. Translating gives CASSLDGTGNTIYF. Based on the CDR3 plus reference TRBV5-1 and TRBJ1-3, the full variable domain is KAGVTQTPRYLIKTRGQQVTLSCSPISGHRSVSWYQQTPGQGLQFLFEYFSETQRNKGNFPGRFSGRQFSNSRSEMNVSTLELGDSALYLCASSLDGTGNTIYFGEGSWLTVV.

The table lists this clonotype with many counts. This chain links TRBV24-1 with TRBJ1-5; perhaps TRBD1 as D (5 bases). This CDR3 region has 18 residues. Trimming cost V 3 bases and J 0 bases, with 17 bases left between them. Germline-derived CDR1 and CDR2 are KGHDR and SFDVKD. Written as DNA, the CDR3 is TGTGCCACCAGTGATCAGGGTAGGGTTGGGTATAGCAATCAGCCCCAGCATTTT. Its protein is CATSDQGRVGYSNQPQHF.

This clonotype was seen ten or more times. The chain is built from TRBV4-3 and TRBJ2-1; D gene ambiguous. The CDR3 has 13 amino acids. V was trimmed by 3 bases and J by 6 bases, leaving 9 bases between them. In germline, CDR1 is LGHNA, CDR2 YSLEER. The CDR3 DNA is TGCGCCAGCAGCCAGGACCAGGCCAATGAGCAGTTCTTC. Protein product: CASSQDQANEQFF.

This clonotype was counted at least ten times. The chain is built from TRBV30 and TRBJ2-1; D perhaps matches TRBD2 (5 bases). Germline lookup yields CDR1 GTSNPN and CDR2 SVGIG (reference sequence). The CDR3 loop spans 12 amino acids. V shed 8 bases and J shed 7 bases, with 15 bases lying between them. CDR3 region: CAGNRDPNEQFF. The CDR3 nucleotides read TGTGCCGGGAACCGGGATCCGAATGAGCAGTTCTTC.

This clonotype was observed at least ten times. This rearrangement joins TRBV20-1 to TRBJ2-1, with D perhaps TRBD1 (7 bases). The V end lost 1 base, the J end lost 4 bases, and 29 bases lay between the germline ends. This CDR3 region has 20 residues. Germline V CDR1 and CDR2: DFQATT, SNEGSKA (reference sequence). The CDR3 sequence: CSARGFTEGAVLSSYNEQFF. The CDR3 DNA sequence: TGCAGTGCTAGAGGTTTTACGGAGGGGGCCGTTCTAAGTTCATACAATGAGCAGTTCTTC.

The table lists this clonotype with many counts. The chain links TRBV15 to TRBJ2-3; no clear D. CDR1 LNHNV and CDR2 YYDKDF come from the germline V gene (reference sequence). Trimming removed 0 bases from V and 5 bases from J, with 9 bases in between. The CDR3 length is 14 residues. The CDR3 DNA reads as TGTGCCACCAGCAGAGAGATAACCAGAGATACGCAGTATTTT. This gives the protein CATSREITRDTQYF.

This clonotype appeared many times. The rearrangement joins TRBV3-1 to TRBJ2-1; 10 nucleotides align to TRBD2. The CDR3 length is 14 residues. The V segment lost 2 bases and the J segment 16 bases; nucleotides outside the gene matches: 11. CDR1 is LGHDT and CDR2 is YNNKEL in the germline V gene (reference sequence). The CDR3 nucleotides are TGTGCCAGCAGCCAAAAGGAGGTTAGCGGGGGGCTTTTCTTC. Protein sequence: CASSQKEVSGGLFF.